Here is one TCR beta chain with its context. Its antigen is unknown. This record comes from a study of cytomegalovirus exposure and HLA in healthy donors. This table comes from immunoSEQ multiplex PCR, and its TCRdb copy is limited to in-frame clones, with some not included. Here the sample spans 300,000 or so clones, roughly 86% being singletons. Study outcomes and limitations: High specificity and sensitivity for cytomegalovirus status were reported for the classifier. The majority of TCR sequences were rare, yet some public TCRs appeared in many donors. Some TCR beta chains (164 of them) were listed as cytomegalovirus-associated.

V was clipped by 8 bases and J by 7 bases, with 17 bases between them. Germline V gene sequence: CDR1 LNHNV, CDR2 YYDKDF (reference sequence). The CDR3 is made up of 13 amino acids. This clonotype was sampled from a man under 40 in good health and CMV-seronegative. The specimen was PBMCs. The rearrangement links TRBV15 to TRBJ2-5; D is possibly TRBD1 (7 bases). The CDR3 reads CATGDSMGGTQYF. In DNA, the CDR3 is TGTGCCACCGGGGACAGTATGGGGGGGACCCAGTACTTC.